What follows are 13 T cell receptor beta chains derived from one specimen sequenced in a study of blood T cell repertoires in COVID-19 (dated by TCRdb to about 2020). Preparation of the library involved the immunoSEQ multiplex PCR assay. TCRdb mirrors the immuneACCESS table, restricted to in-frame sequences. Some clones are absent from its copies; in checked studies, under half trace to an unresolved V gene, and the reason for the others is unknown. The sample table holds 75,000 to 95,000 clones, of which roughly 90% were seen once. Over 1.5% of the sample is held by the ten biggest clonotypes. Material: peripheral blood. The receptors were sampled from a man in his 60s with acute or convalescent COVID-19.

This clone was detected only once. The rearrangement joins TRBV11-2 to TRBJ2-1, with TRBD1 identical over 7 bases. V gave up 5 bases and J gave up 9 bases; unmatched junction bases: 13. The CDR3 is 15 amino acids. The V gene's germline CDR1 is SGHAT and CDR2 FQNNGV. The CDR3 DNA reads TGTGCCAGCAGCGCCCGGGGACAGTCACAAGGTGAGCAGTTCTTC. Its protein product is CASSARGQSQGEQFF.

This chain's CDR3 is CASSMTANTEAFF. DNA for the CDR3: TGTGCCAGTAGTATGACAGCGAACACTGAAGCTTTCTTT. This chain joins TRBV19 and TRBJ1-1; a weak D match, TRBD1 (5 bases). From germline, CDR1 is LNHDA and CDR2 SQIVND (reference sequence). This CDR3 is 13 amino acids long. With 3 bases removed from V and 1 base from J, the gap between germline ends came to 6 bases.

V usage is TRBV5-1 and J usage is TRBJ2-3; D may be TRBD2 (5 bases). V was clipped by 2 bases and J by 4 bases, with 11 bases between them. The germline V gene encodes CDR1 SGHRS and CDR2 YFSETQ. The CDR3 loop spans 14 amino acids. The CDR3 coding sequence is TGCGCCAGCAGCTTAAGAGGGTTTGCAGATACGCAGTATTTT. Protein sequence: CASSLRGFADTQYF.

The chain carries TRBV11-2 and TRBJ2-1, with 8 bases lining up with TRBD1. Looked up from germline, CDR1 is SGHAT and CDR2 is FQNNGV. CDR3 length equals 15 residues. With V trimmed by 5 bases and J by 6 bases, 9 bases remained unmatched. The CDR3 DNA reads TGTGCCAGCAGCCCGGACAGGGTGCGGACCAATGAGCAGTTCTTC. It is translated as CASSPDRVRTNEQFF. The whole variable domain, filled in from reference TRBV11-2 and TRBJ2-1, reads EAGVAQSPRYKIIEKRQSVAFWCNPISGHATLYWYQQILGQGPKLLIQFQNNGVVDDSQLPKDRFSAERLKGVDSTLKIQPAKLEDSAVYLCASSPDRVRTNEQFFGPGTRLTVL.

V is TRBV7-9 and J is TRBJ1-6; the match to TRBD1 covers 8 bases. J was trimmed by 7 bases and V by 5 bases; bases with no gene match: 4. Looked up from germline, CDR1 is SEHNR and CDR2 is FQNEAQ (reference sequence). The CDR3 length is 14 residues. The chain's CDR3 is CASSRGQGNSPLHF. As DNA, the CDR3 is TGTGCCAGCAGCCGAGGACAGGGAAATTCACCCCTCCACTTT.

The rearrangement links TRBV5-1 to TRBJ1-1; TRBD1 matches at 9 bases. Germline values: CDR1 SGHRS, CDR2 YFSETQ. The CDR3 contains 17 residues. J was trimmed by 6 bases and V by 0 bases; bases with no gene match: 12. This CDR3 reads CASSLDPSGQGFPEAFF. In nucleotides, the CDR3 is TGCGCCAGCAGCTTGGATCCTTCGGGACAGGGCTTCCCTGAAGCTTTCTTT.

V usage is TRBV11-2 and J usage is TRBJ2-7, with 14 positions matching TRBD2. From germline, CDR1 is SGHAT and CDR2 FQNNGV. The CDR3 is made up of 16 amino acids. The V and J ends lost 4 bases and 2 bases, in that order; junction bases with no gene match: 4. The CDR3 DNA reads TGTGCCAGCAGCTCCGGGACTAGCGGGAGCCCCTACGAGCAGTACTTC. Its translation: CASSSGTSGSPYEQYF.

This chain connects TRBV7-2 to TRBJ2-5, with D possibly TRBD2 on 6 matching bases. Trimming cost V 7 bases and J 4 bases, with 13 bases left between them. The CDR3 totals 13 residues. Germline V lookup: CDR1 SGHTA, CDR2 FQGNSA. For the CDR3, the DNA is TGTGCCAGCATGGGGGGAGTGATAGAGACCCAGTACTTC. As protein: CASMGGVIETQYF.

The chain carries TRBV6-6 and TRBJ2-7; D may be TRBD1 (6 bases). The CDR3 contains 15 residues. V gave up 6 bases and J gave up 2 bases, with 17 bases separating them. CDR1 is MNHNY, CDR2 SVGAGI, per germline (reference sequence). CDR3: CASRPPEDSAYEQYF. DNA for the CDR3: TGTGCCAGCAGACCTCCCGAGGACAGCGCCTACGAGCAGTACTTC.

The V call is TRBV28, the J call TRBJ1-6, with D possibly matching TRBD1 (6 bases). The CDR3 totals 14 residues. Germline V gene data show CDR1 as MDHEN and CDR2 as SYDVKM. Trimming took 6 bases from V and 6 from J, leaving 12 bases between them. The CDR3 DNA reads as TGTGCCAGCAGATTGGGGGCATTTAATTCACCCCTCCACTTT. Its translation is CASRLGAFNSPLHF.

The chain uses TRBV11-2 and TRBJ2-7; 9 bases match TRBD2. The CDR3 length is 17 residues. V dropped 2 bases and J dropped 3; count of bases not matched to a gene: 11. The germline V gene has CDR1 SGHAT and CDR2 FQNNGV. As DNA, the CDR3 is TGTGCCAGCAGCTTAAAAGGGGTAGCGGGAGCACACTACGAGCAGTACTTC. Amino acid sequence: CASSLKGVAGAHYEQYF.

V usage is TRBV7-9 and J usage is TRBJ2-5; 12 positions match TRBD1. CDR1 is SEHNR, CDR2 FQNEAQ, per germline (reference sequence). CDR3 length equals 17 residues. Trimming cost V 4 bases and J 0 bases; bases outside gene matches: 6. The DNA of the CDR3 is TGTGCCAGCAGCTCCGGGACAGGGGGCATGTACCAAGAGACCCAGTACTTC. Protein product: CASSSGTGGMYQETQYF.

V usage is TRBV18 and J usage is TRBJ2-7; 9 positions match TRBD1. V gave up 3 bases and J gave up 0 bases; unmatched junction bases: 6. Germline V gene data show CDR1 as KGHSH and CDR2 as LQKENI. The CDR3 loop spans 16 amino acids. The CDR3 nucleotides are TGTGCCAGCTCACCGACCGGGACAGGGACCTCCTACGAGCAGTACTTC. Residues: CASSPTGTGTSYEQYF. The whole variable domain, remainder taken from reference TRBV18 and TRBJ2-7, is NAGVMQNPRHLVRRRGQEARLRCSPMKGHSHVYWYRQLPEEGLKFMVYLQKENIIDESGMPKERFSAEFPKEGPSILRIQQVVRGDSAAYFCASSPTGTGTSYEQYFGPGTRLTVT.